Listed below are T cell receptor beta chains from one sample, sequenced in a study of cytomegalovirus exposure and HLA in healthy donors. Here immunoSEQ multiplex PCR was the method, and the copy in TCRdb shows in-frame clones only, minus some. The table shows over 85,000 clones, with around 78% occurring only once. The specimen sequenced was PBMCs. These receptors were taken from a man aged 25 to 45 in good health and CMV-seronegative. CDR3s include the opening cysteine and the closing phenylalanine or tryptophan. Fields, in order: clone size, V gene, J gene, CDR3 protein. The listing skips clone size in some rows; elsewhere it reads once, few, many or a size class.

size: few
V: TRBV6-5
J: TRBJ2-7
CDR3: CASFQAGAYYEQYF

size: NA
V: TRBV11-2
J: TRBJ1-4
CDR3: CASSPGQKRGKLFF

size: NA
V: TRBV5-4
J: TRBJ2-3
CDR3: CASSLTAGGQEDTQYF

size: NA
V: TRBV18
J: TRBJ1-5
CDR3: CASSPPGAHEPQHF

size: NA
V: TRBV5-1
J: TRBJ1-1
CDR3: CASSLLTGVTEAFF

size: few
V: TRBV6-6
J: TRBJ1-1
CDR3: CASSYLWTKENTEAFF

size: NA
V: TRBV9
J: TRBJ2-2
CDR3: CASSVRLGQGLGGELFF

size: NA
V: TRBV10-3
J: TRBJ2-2
CDR3: CAISETGTGELFF

size: NA
V: TRBV4-3
J: TRBJ2-1
CDR3: CASSQDTSYNEQFF

size: NA
V: TRBV4-3
J: TRBJ1-4
CDR3: CASSHGLYEKLFF

size: NA
V: TRBV7-2
J: TRBJ1-5
CDR3: CASSFGQGNQPQHF

size: NA
V: TRBV18
J: TRBJ1-2
CDR3: CASSPPQLLNYGYTF

size: NA
V: TRBV9
J: TRBJ2-2
CDR3: CASSPRDTPGIGELFF

size: NA
V: TRBV18
J: TRBJ1-2
CDR3: CASSLIGQGPNYGYTF

size: NA
V: TRBV28
J: TRBJ2-3
CDR3: CASSLAGGVSEDTQYF

size: few
V: TRBV6-5
J: TRBJ1-4
CDR3: CASSYSWDSGNEKLFF

size: NA
V: TRBV18
J: TRBJ1-2
CDR3: CASSPGQDYGYTF

size: NA
V: TRBV19
J: TRBJ2-3
CDR3: CASSPNPRRQPSGKDTQYF

size: NA
V: TRBV5-5
J: TRBJ2-5
CDR3: CASSWGPRAETQYF

size: NA
V: TRBV7-9
J: TRBJ1-2
CDR3: CAHRYGTDGYTF

size: once
V: TRBV20-1
J: TRBJ2-3
CDR3: CSPFTDTQYF

size: NA
V: TRBV18
J: TRBJ1-6
CDR3: CASSGTAYNSPLHF